This T cell receptor beta chain comes out of a study of blood T cell repertoires in COVID-19. The overall study: Sites in the United States, Italy and Spain provided acute and convalescent COVID-19 samples.

Recruited during active infection, patients (from Seattle) were subsequently followed longitudinally. Study processing details: Estimation of nucleated cell counts relied on the amplification of reference gene primers. Measured with immunoSEQ multiplex PCR; TCRdb has only the in-frame clones, and not every one. V and J calls and clone size are copied from that table; D and trimming were computed from the DNA. The profile covers 200,000 to 250,000 clones, with about 84% appearing a single time and roughly 7.8% taken by the ten largest. Germline CDR1 MNHEY, CDR2 SVGAGI. V dropped 5 bases and J dropped 6; count of bases not matched to a gene: 8. The CDR3 length is 14 residues.

Sequencing was done on a sample of peripheral blood. The gene calls are TRBV6-5 and TRBJ1-2; 8 bases align to TRBD1. The sequence derives from an elderly woman with COVID-19, enrolled during active disease. Written as DNA, the CDR3 is TGTGCCAGCAGTCCAACAGGGGGAAAGCATGGCTACACCTTC. Protein product: CASSPTGGKHGYTF.